The 6 T cell receptor beta chains presented below share a single source sample, sequenced in a study of blood T cell repertoires in COVID-19. Libraries were prepared by immunoSEQ multiplex PCR; TCRdb keeps only in-frame clonotypes and omits some of them. The table shows about 150,000 clones, with 70% to 90% occurring only once. The sample taken for sequencing was peripheral blood. The receptors were gathered from a woman aged 55-70 years with COVID-19, enrolled during active disease.

The chain links TRBV10-1 to TRBJ1-1; D uncertain. Trimming cost V 5 bases and J 1 base, with 8 bases left between them. The CDR3 loop spans 13 amino acids. The germline gives CDR1 WNHNN, CDR2 SYGVQD (reference sequence). CDR3 in amino acids: CASSLRENTEAFF. In DNA, the CDR3 is TGCGCCAGCAGTCTACGCGAGAACACTGAAGCTTTCTTT.

The gene calls are TRBV3-1 (or the pseudogene TRBV3-2) and TRBJ2-6, with D perhaps matching TRBD1 (5 bases). In germline, CDR1 is LGHDT, CDR2 YNNKEL (reference sequence). Trimming took off 3 bases at V and 5 bases at J, with 14 bases between the two ends. This CDR3 has 16 amino acids. The CDR3, as DNA: TGTGCCAGCAGCCATGACGACAGTTGGAGGGCCAACGTCCTGACTTTC. Translating gives CASSHDDSWRANVLTF.

The chain links TRBV24-1 to TRBJ2-3; 9 nucleotides line up with TRBD2. Looked up from germline, CDR1 is KGHDR and CDR2 is SFDVKD. The ends lost 4 bases at V and 1 base at J; junction bases unmatched: 2. The CDR3 runs to 15 residues. The CDR3 protein is CATSDWTSGTDTQYF. CDR3 sequence (DNA): TGTGCCACCAGTGACTGGACTAGCGGCACAGATACGCAGTATTTT.

The chain uses TRBV6-1 and TRBJ2-5, with D possibly TRBD2 on 7 matching bases. The V gene's germline CDR1 is MNHNS and CDR2 SASEGT. The germline V and J ends were trimmed by 0 bases and 6 bases, with 17 bases remaining between them. This CDR3 contains 16 residues. The CDR3 spells CASSEAGGQGSKTQYF. The CDR3 coding sequence is TGTGCCAGCAGTGAAGCGGGAGGGCAGGGGAGTAAGACCCAGTACTTC.

The chain links TRBV5-1 to TRBJ1-2; D may be TRBD1 (5 bases). The CDR3 spans 13 residues. V was trimmed by 0 bases and J by 8 bases, leaving 11 bases between them. The V gene's germline CDR1 is SGHRS and CDR2 YFSETQ. CDR3 sequence (DNA): TGCGCCAGCAGCTTGGGGGGCGAATGGGGCTACACCTTC. Protein product: CASSLGGEWGYTF. Variable domain in full (rest from reference TRBV5-1 and TRBJ1-2): KAGVTQTPRYLIKTRGQQVTLSCSPISGHRSVSWYQQTPGQGLQFLFEYFSETQRNKGNFPGRFSGRQFSNSRSEMNVSTLELGDSALYLCASSLGGEWGYTFGSGTRLTVV.

This chain uses TRBV14 with TRBJ2-3; 8 nucleotides align to TRBD1. The CDR3 runs to 16 residues. CDR1 is SGHDN, CDR2 FVKESK, per germline. The J segment lost 1 base and the V segment lost 3 bases, leaving 6 bases of the junction unmatched. The CDR3 region has the DNA TGTGCCAGCAGCCAGAGGACAGGGTATCGCACAGATACGCAGTATTTT. It codes for CASSQRTGYRTDTQYF.